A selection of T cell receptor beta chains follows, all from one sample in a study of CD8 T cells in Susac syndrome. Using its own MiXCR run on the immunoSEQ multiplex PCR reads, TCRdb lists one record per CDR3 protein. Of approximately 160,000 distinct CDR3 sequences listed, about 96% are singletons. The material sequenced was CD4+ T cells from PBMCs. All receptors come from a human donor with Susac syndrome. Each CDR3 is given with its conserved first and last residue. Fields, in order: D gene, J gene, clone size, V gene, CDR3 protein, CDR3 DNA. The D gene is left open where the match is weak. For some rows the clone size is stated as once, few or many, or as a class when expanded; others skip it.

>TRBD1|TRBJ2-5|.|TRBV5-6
CASSSRGLGETQYF
TGTGCCAGCAGCTCCAGGGGGTTGGGGGAGACCCAGTACTTC
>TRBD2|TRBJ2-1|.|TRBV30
CAQGLAGDNEQFF
TGTGCCCAGGGACTAGCGGGAGACAATGAGCAGTTCTTC
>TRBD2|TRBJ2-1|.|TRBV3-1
CASSQSGGTSGEQFF
TGTGCCAGCAGCCAAAGCGGGGGGACATCCGGTGAGCAGTTCTTC
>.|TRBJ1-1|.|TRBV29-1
CSVGGTEAFF
TGCAGCGTTGGGGGCACTGAAGCTTTCTTT
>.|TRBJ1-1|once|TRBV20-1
CSATSSGWNTEAFF
TGCAGTGCTACCTCCTCAGGGTGGAACACTGAAGCTTTCTTT
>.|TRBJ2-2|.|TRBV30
CAWTRGYTGELFF
TGTGCCTGGACTCGGGGTTACACCGGGGAGCTGTTTTTT
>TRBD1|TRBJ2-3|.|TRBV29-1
CSATGTGVPWQYF
TGCAGCGCGACCGGGACAGGGGTGCCTTGGCAGTATTTT
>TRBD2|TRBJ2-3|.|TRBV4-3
CASSRQLAGDTDTQYF
TGCGCCAGCAGCCGCCAACTAGCGGGAGACACAGATACGCAGTATTTT
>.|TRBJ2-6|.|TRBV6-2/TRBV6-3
CASTRTGANVLTF
TGTGCCAGCACGAGGACTGGGGCCAACGTCCTGACTTTC
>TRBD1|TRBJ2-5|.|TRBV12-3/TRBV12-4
CASSLGQGAKTQYF
TGTGCCAGCAGTTTGGGACAGGGGGCGAAGACCCAGTACTTC
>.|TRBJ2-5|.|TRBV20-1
CSARGTIQETQYF
TGCAGTGCTAGGGGGACAATCCAAGAGACCCAGTACTTC
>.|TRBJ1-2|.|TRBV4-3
CASSQDGRGPYYGYTF
TGCGCCAGCAGCCAAGATGGGCGGGGCCCGTACTATGGCTACACCTTC
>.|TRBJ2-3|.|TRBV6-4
CASSDSEGDTQYF
TGTGCCAGCAGTGACTCAGAGGGAGATACGCAGTATTTT
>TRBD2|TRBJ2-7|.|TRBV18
CASSPIRTSGDSSYEQYF
TGTGCCAGCTCACCAATCCGGACTAGCGGGGACAGCTCCTACGAGCAGTACTTC
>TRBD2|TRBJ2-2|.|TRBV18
CASSTTSGYTGELFF
TGTGCCAGCTCAACCACTAGCGGATACACCGGGGAGCTGTTTTTT
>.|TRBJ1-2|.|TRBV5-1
CASSLDVGSAGYTF
TGCGCCAGCAGCTTGGACGTGGGCTCAGCAGGCTACACCTTC
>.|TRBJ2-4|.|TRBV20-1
CSASTRMGVAKNIQYF
TGCAGTGCTTCCACTCGGATGGGGGTAGCCAAAAACATTCAGTACTTC
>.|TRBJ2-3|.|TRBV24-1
CATSALDTQYF
TGTGCCACCAGTGCCTTGGATACGCAGTATTTT